Sequencing of this T cell receptor (beta chain) was carried out in a study of tumor-infiltrating lymphocytes in primary liver carcinoma. The ends lost 6 bases at V and 4 bases at J; junction bases unmatched: 3. Germline V gene sequence: CDR1 MNHEY, CDR2 SVGEGT. The CDR3 sequence is 13 residues long. Remarks on this clonotype: A much larger clone differs by one base, so this may be a read error.

Production of TCR beta cDNA used 400 to 600 ng total RNA together with a constant-region primer. Slightly modified ARM-PCR with three nested multiplex PCR rounds yielded TCR beta libraries. With TRBV1-TRBV30 forward primers and a C-beta reverse primer, the first two PCR rounds were run for roughly 10 cycles each. MiXCR, run by TCRdb on the multiplex PCR reads, gives a single entry per CDR3 protein. The table has hundreds of thousands of distinct CDR3 sequences, approximately 58% seen once. It was unsorted whole blood that yielded blood RNA, and germline DNA was also extracted. The chain recombines TRBV6-2 or TRBV6-3 with TRBJ1-1, with 9 bases matching TRBD1. The sequence was obtained from a woman aged 25 to 39 with primary liver carcinoma and hepatitis B virus infection. The material sequenced was peripheral blood. CDR3 DNA: TGTGCCAGCAGAAAGACAGGGGGCACTGAAGCTTTCTTT. Translated, it gives CASRKTGGTEAFF.